This is a list of T cell receptor beta chains from one sample in a study of blood T cell repertoires in COVID-19. The repertoire was sequenced with immunoSEQ multiplex PCR; TCRdb's copy has only in-frame clones and lacks some. The table shows just under 350,000 clones, with 88% occurring only once. Sequencing was carried out using peripheral blood. The source of these receptors is a woman aged 70 to 79 with COVID-19, enrolled during active disease. Both conserved end residues are trimmed from each CDR3.

>TRBJ2-3|TRBV7-9|12
ASSTRLDPDTQY
>TRBJ1-1|TRBV5-6|13
ASSTQDRGFPRAF
>TRBJ2-7|TRBV4-3|12
ASSQDWGGYEQY
>TRBJ2-1|TRBV7-9|12
ASSPGQGSNEQF
>TRBJ2-1|TRBV27|14
ASGPLGAKRTDEQF
>TRBJ1-1|TRBV5-6|14
ASSLVGWLGATEAF
>TRBJ1-5|TRBV9|12
ASSRTGTDQPQH
>TRBJ1-2|TRBV5-1|12
ASSPGQGNYGYT
>TRBJ2-7|TRBV5-1|9
ASSLSHEQY
>TRBJ2-7|TRBV5-1|10
ASSPRVGEQY